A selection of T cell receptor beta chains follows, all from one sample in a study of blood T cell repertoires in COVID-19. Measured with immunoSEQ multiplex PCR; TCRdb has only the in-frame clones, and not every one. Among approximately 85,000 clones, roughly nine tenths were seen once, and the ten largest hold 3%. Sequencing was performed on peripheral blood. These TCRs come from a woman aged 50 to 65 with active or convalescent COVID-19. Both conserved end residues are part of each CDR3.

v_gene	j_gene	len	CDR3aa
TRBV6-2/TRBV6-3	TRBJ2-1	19	CASSYSRFGLAGGPDEQFF
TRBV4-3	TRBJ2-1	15	CASSLYPGQGYEQFF
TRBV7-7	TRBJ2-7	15	CASSPVGGEGGEQYF
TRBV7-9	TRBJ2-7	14	CASSFGTENYEQYF
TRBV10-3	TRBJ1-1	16	CAISGSGGTQNTEAFF
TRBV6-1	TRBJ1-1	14	CASSEKATDTEAFF
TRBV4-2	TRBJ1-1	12	CASSQGHFEAFF
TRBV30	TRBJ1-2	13	CAWSGTGPYGYTF
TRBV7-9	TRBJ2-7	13	CASSFRSGGEQYF
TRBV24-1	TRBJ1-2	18	CATKHSLRAGEQVYGYTF
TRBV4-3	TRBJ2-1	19	CASSQDLAFDQLGDNEQFF